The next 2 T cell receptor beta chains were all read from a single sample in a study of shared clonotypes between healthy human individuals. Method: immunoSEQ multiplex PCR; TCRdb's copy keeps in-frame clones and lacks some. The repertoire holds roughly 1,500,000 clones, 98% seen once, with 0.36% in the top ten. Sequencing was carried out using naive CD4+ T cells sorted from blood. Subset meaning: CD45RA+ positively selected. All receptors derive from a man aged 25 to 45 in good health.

CDR3 nucleotides: TGTGCCAGCAGTCCTTCGTGGTCGTCCTACAATGAGCAGTTCTTC. As protein: CASSPSWSSYNEQFF. V gene TRBV7-2 combines with J gene TRBJ2-1; no clear D gene. The germline V gene has CDR1 SGHTA and CDR2 FQGNSA. V gave up 6 bases and J gave up 1 base, with 13 bases separating them. This CDR3 is 15 amino acids long.

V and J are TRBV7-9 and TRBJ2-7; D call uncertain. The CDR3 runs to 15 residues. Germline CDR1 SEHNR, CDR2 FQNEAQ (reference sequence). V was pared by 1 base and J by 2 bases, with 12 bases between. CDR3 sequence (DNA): TGTGCCAGCAGCTTAGAGGGCGAGAAAACCTACGAGCAGTACTTC. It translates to CASSLEGEKTYEQYF.